The 8 T cell receptor beta chains below all came from one sample that was sequenced in a study of CD8 T cells in Susac syndrome. A quantity of about 0.45 to 1 ug RNA underwent reverse transcription using random hexamers. TCRdb redid the calling of the immunoSEQ multiplex PCR reads with MiXCR, one entry per CDR3 protein. The sample gives some 150,000 distinct CDR3 sequences, approximately 94% of which show up once; less than 0.085% is in the top ten. Sequencing was performed on CD4+ T cells from PBMCs. The receptors stem from a human donor with Susac syndrome.

This chain connects TRBV28 to TRBJ2-4; TRBD2 matches 11 bases. V trimming: 2 bases; J trimming: 12 bases; junction bases outside the gene matches: 3. The CDR3 sequence is 13 residues long. Germline V gives CDR1 MDHEN, CDR2 SYDVKM. CDR3 in DNA: TGTGCCAGCAGTTTACCTAGCGGGAGGCCTCAGTACTTC. It codes for CASSLPSGRPQYF.

The chain has TRBV5-1 and TRBJ1-4; maybe TRBD1 (5 bases). The CDR3 totals 14 residues. Germline CDR1 SGHRS, CDR2 YFSETQ. V shed 0 bases and J shed 5 bases, with 8 bases lying between them. The CDR3 protein is CASSLAGSNEKLFF. DNA of the CDR3: TGCGCCAGCAGCTTGGCAGGGTCAAATGAAAAACTGTTTTTT.

A few counts support this clonotype. V and J are TRBV9 and TRBJ2-7; tentative D call: TRBD1 (5 bases). Germline V CDR1 and CDR2: SGDLS, YYNGEE. V lost 4 bases and J lost 5, with 13 bases in between. The CDR3 consists of 13 residues. Written as DNA, the CDR3 is TGTGCCAGCAGCACCCAGACAGTAGACGAGCAGTACTTC. Protein: CASSTQTVDEQYF.

This clonotype appeared a single time. This chain joins TRBV29-1 and TRBJ2-3; D uncertain. The CDR3 extends over 15 amino acids. Germline assignment: CDR1 SQVTM and CDR2 ANQGSEA. The V gene lost 1 base and the J gene lost 0 bases, with 11 bases spanning the gap. The CDR3 nucleotides are TGCAGCGTTGAAGTCCGGGCCTTGAGCACAGATACGCAGTATTTT. This sequence encodes CSVEVRALSTDTQYF.

The chain links TRBV5-7 to TRBJ1-5; no clear D gene. Being an ORF, TRBV5-7 has a function that is uncertain. V was pared by 3 bases and J by 4 bases, with 8 bases between. This CDR3 is 13 amino acids long. The CDR3 region is CASSCEGNQPQHF. In DNA form, the CDR3 reads TGTGCCAGCAGCTGTGAAGGGAATCAGCCCCAGCATTTT.

This sequence joins TRBV28 and TRBJ1-1, with a possible D match to TRBD1 (5 bases). The CDR3 is made up of 14 amino acids. CDR1 is MDHEN and CDR2 is SYDVKM in the germline V gene. V was cut by 6 bases and J by 0 bases, with 11 bases left in between. CDR3: CASSVGHLNTEAFF. CDR3 nucleotide sequence: TGTGCCAGCAGCGTAGGACACTTGAACACTGAAGCTTTCTTT.

V and J are TRBV20-1 and TRBJ2-5, with 9 nucleotides matching TRBD2. The CDR3 extends over 15 amino acids. CDR1 is DFQATT, CDR2 SNEGSKA, per germline (reference sequence). The V gene end was trimmed by 6 bases and the J gene end by 5 bases; junction bases not matched to a gene: 13. The CDR3 DNA reads TGCAGTGCAACACCTAGAGCGGGGGGCCGGGAGACCCAGTACTTC. Translation gives CSATPRAGGRETQYF.

This chain links TRBV11-2 with TRBJ2-1; the D gene could be TRBD1 or TRBD2 (5 bases each). Per germline, CDR1 SGHAT and CDR2 FQNNGV. Trimming left V 6 bases short and J 3 bases short, with 15 bases between. This CDR3 spans 15 amino acids. The CDR3 nucleotides read TGTGCCAGCAGAGCCGGGACGGATCTCTACAATGAGCAGTTCTTC. Its translation: CASRAGTDLYNEQFF.